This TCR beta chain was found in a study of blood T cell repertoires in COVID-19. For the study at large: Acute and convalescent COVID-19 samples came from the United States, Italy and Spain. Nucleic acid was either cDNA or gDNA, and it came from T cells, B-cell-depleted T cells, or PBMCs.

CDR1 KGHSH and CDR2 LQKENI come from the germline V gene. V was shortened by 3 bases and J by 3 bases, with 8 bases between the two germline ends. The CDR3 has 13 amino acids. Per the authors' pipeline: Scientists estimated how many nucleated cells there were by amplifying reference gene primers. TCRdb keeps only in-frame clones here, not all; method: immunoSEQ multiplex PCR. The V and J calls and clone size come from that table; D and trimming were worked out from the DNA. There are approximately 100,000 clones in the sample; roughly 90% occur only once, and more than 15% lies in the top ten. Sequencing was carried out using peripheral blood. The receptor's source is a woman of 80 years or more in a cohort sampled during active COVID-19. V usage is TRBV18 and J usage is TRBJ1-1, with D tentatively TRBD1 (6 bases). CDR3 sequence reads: CASSPPGDTEAFF. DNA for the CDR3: TGTGCCAGCTCACCGCCAGGGGACACTGAAGCTTTCTTT.